Listed here are 16 T cell receptor beta chains from one sample, sequenced in a study of T cell responses to AZD1222 COVID-19 vaccine (dated by TCRdb to the early 2020s). In the paper's terms, the time point label means: baseline before first vaccination. This specimen's treatment or condition label, per the study, means: meningococcal conjugate vaccine given as trial control. Library preparation was by the immunoSEQ multiplex PCR assay. Here the immuneACCESS table is served through TCRdb, limited to in-frame sequences with V and J called. Missing clones are a known gap in these copies; in checked studies unresolved V genes cover under half, and the rest lacks a known reason. This sample comprises 66,000 or so clones, 75% to 85% of them detected only once. The top ten clonotypes cover approximately 20% of the sample. The sequencing here drew on peripheral blood, taken on day 0 of MenACWY control vaccination. All receptors come from an adult in good health.

The chain recombines TRBV2 with TRBJ1-4; tentatively, D is TRBD1 (5 bases). Germline-derived CDR1 and CDR2 are SNHLY and FYNNEI. Trimming removed 5 bases at V and 10 bases at J, with 20 bases between. CDR3 length: 15 amino acids. CDR3 DNA: TGTGCCAGCAGTTCCGGGACCTCGGTTGGAGCAAAACTGTTTTTT. Translating it yields CASSSGTSVGAKLFF.

The chain carries TRBV9 and TRBJ1-5, with D hard to call. V lost 4 bases and J 7 bases, leaving 18 bases between the germline ends. The germline CDR1 and CDR2 sequences are SGDLS and YYNGEE. CDR3 size: 15 residues. CDR3 sequence: CASSLRSGDRQPQHF. The CDR3 region has the DNA TGTGCCAGCAGCCTTAGATCCGGGGATCGGCAGCCCCAGCATTTT.

J is TRBJ2-3 and V is TRBV5-1, with 9 bases fitting TRBD1. This CDR3 comprises 15 residues. V was clipped by 3 bases and J by 4 bases; unmatched bases: 6. Germline V gene lookup returns CDR1 SGHRS and CDR2 YFSETQ. The CDR3 region has the DNA TGCGCCAGCAGCTACTGGACAGGGGACTCAGATACGCAGTATTTT. Its translation: CASSYWTGDSDTQYF.

This clone was found once. The DNA of the CDR3 is TGTGCCAGCAGCCTGTGGTACGACCGCTCTGGAAACACCATATATTTT. Amino acid sequence: CASSLWYDRSGNTIYF. The rearrangement uses TRBV5-6 and TRBJ1-3; no reliable D call. Trimming left V 4 bases short and J 0 bases short, with 14 bases between. The V gene's germline CDR1 is SGHDT and CDR2 YYEEEE. This CDR3 is 16 amino acids long.

V and J are TRBV10-1 and TRBJ1-1; 7 positions match TRBD1. Per germline, CDR1 WNHNN and CDR2 SYGVQD (reference sequence). The CDR3 runs 15 residues. With V trimmed by 3 bases and J by 3 bases, 7 bases remained unmatched. The CDR3 DNA is TGCGCCAGCAGTGAAACCACAGGGGATGACACTGAAGCTTTCTTT. Encoded protein: CASSETTGDDTEAFF.

This chain uses TRBV7-2 with TRBJ2-1; TRBD2 matches at 9 bases. Germline-derived CDR1 and CDR2 are SGHTA and FQGNSA. The length of the CDR3 is 15 residues. After removal of 6 bases from V and 3 bases from J, the junction contained 6 bases not matched to a gene. In DNA, the CDR3 is TGTGCCAGCAGTGTAAGCGGGGGGATCTACAATGAGCAGTTCTTC. This gives the protein CASSVSGGIYNEQFF.

This clone has only one observation. CDR3: CASSEMNTEAFF. In nucleotides, the CDR3 is TGTGCCAGCAGCGAAATGAACACTGAAGCTTTCTTT. The J gene is TRBJ1-1, the V gene TRBV5-6; D gene uncertain. The V end lost 4 bases, the J end lost 0 bases, and 4 bases lay between the germline ends. The CDR3 is 12 amino acids. Germline CDR1 is SGHDT and CDR2 is YYEEEE.

This clone was seen only once. The V call is TRBV18, the J call TRBJ1-2, with 8 bases identical to TRBD1. Trimming removed 0 bases from V and 7 bases from J; junction bases left unmatched: 7. This CDR3 is built from 15 residues. Germline values: CDR1 KGHSH, CDR2 LQKENI. The CDR3 coding sequence is TGTGCCAGCTCACCACCGGACAGGGCAAGGACTGGCTACACCTTC. Protein sequence: CASSPPDRARTGYTF.

This sequence joins TRBV19 and TRBJ2-1; the match to TRBD2 covers 10 bases. Germline loops: CDR1 LNHDA, CDR2 SQIVND (reference sequence). This CDR3 comprises 15 residues. The V gene end was trimmed by 6 bases and the J gene end by 6 bases; junction bases not matched to a gene: 8. CDR3 sequence: CASSSGLAETNEQFF. The DNA of the CDR3 is TGTGCCAGTAGCTCTGGACTAGCGGAGACCAATGAGCAGTTCTTC.

In nucleotides, the CDR3 is TGTGCCAGCAGAGACAGGGGGGGAAGTAATTCACCCCTCCACTTT. Residues: CASRDRGGSNSPLHF. The gene calls are TRBV5-8 and TRBJ1-6; 9 nucleotides line up with TRBD1. This CDR3 is built from 15 residues. V lost 5 bases, J lost 6 bases, and 6 bases stayed unmatched. Germline-derived CDR1 and CDR2 are SGHTS and YDEGEE. Based on the CDR3 plus reference TRBV5-8 and TRBJ1-6, the full variable domain is EAGVTQSPTHLIKTRGQQATLRCSPISGHTSVYWYQQALGLGLQFLLWYDEGEERNRGNFPPRFSGRQFPNYSSELNVNALELEDSALYLCASRDRGGSNSPLHFGNGTRLTVT.

This clone was seen a few times. The rearrangement links TRBV4-1 to TRBJ1-2; possible D gene TRBD1, 5 bases. V was clipped by 1 base and J by 4 bases, with 10 bases between them. The germline gives CDR1 MGHRA, CDR2 YSYEKL. The CDR3 contains 14 residues. The CDR3 bases are TGCGCCAGCAGCCAAGTCGGGGCGTTCTATGGCTACACCTTC. It specifies CASSQVGAFYGYTF.

The chain carries TRBV5-4 and TRBJ2-1, with D possibly TRBD2 on 5 matching bases. The CDR3 length is 15 residues. Trimming cost V 2 bases and J 1 base, with 10 bases left between them. Germline V CDR1 and CDR2: SGHNT, YYREEE (reference sequence). The CDR3 sequence is CASSFRGSSYNEQFF. CDR3 DNA: TGTGCCAGCAGCTTCCGGGGTTCTTCCTACAATGAGCAGTTCTTC.

The rearrangement joins TRBV28 to TRBJ1-5; the D is unclear. The CDR3 is 13 residues long. V lost 3 bases and J 7 bases, leaving 10 bases between the germline ends. Looked up from germline, CDR1 is MDHEN and CDR2 is SYDVKM. The CDR3 spells CASSFPTYQPQHF. CDR3 coding DNA: TGTGCCAGCAGTTTCCCGACATACCAGCCCCAGCATTTT.

The genes are TRBV9 and TRBJ1-2, with a tentative D call TRBD1 (6 bases). The germline CDR1 and CDR2 sequences are SGDLS and YYNGEE. There are 17 residues in the CDR3. V shed 6 bases and J shed 3 bases, with 24 bases lying between them. The CDR3 bases are TGTGCCAGCACCCAAAGTGAAGCACCCAGGGGACACTATGGCTACACCTTC. Translated: CASTQSEAPRGHYGYTF.

V gene TRBV4-2 combines with J gene TRBJ1-1, with 9 bases fitting TRBD1. V dropped 4 bases and J dropped 11; count of bases not matched to a gene: 8. This CDR3 comprises 13 residues. From germline, CDR1 is LGHNA and CDR2 YNFKEQ. CDR3 sequence (DNA): TGTGCCAGCAGCCCTCCCCACAGGGGGCTGGCTTTCTTT. Translated, it gives CASSPPHRGLAFF.

By share of the sample, this clone is medium-sized. Additional DNA sequences in this sample encode the identical CDR3. J is TRBJ1-3 and V is TRBV5-1; tentatively, D is TRBD1 (6 bases). The CDR3 is made up of 16 amino acids. V was trimmed by 4 bases and J by 0 bases, leaving 14 bases between them. Germline loops: CDR1 SGHRS, CDR2 YFSETQ. Written as DNA, the CDR3 is TGCGCCAGCAGCCCGGACAGCCAATCCTCTGGAAACACCATATATTTT. Translation gives CASSPDSQSSGNTIYF.